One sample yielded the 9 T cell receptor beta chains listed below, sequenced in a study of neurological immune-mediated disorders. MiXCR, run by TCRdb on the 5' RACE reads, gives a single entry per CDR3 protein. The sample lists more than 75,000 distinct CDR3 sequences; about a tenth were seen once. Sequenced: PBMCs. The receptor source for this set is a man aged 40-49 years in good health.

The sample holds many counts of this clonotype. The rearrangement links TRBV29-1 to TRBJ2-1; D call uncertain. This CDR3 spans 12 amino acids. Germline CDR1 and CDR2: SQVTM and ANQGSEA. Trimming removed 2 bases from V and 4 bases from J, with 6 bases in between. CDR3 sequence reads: CSVEHVYNEQFF. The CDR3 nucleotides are TGCAGCGTTGAACACGTATACAATGAGCAGTTCTTC.

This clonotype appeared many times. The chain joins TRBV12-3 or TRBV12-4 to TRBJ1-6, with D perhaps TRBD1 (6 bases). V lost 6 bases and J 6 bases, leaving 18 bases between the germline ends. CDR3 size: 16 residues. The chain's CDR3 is CASSTIGGRTNSPLHF. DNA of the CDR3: TGTGCCAGCAGCACTATAGGGGGACGGACTAATTCACCCCTCCACTTT.

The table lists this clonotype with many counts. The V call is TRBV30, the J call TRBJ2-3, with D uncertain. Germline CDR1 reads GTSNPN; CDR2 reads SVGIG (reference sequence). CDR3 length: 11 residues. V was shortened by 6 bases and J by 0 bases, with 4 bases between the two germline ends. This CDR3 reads CACQSTDTQYF. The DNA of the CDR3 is TGTGCCTGCCAAAGCACAGATACGCAGTATTTT.

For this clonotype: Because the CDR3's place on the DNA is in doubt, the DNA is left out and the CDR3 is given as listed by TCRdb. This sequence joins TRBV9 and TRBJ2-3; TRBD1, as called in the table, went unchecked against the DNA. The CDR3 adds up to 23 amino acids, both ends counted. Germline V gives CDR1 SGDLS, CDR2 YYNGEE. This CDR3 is CASSIYLCSVEDAPRLSTDTQYF.

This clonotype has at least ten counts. CDR3 in DNA: TGTGCCAGCAGCATCCCGTTACAGGGGCATGGCTACACCTTC. This gives the protein CASSIPLQGHGYTF. J is TRBJ1-2 and V is TRBV7-2; 7 bases fit TRBD1. This CDR3 region has 14 residues. The V gene end was trimmed by 5 bases and the J gene end by 6 bases; junction bases not matched to a gene: 9. Germline V CDR1 and CDR2: SGHTA, FQGNSA.

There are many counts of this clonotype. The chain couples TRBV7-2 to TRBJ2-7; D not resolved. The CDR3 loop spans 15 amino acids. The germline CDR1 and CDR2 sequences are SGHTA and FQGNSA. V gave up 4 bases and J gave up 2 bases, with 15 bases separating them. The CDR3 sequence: CASSSAPALPYEQYF. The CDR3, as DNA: TGTGCCAGCAGCTCCGCCCCTGCTCTCCCCTACGAGCAGTACTTC.

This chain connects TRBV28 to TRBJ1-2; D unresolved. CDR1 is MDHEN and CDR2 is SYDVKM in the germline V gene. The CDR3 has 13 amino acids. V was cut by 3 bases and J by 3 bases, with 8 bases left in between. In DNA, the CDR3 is TGTGCCAGCAGTTTGACACACGACTATGGCTACACCTTC. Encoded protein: CASSLTHDYGYTF.

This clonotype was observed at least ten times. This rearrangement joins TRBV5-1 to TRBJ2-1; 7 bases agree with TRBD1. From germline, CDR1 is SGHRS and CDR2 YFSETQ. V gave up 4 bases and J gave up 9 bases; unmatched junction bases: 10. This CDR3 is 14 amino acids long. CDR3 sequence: CASSKADRDGEQFF. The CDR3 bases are TGCGCCAGCAGCAAAGCCGACAGGGATGGTGAGCAGTTCTTC.

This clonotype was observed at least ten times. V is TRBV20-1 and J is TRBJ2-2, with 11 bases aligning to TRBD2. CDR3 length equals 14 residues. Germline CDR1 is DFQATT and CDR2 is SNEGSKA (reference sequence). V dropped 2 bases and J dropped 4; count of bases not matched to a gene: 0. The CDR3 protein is CSARLAGGTGELFF. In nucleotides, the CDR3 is TGCAGTGCTAGACTAGCGGGGGGCACCGGGGAGCTGTTTTTT.